This T cell receptor (beta chain) is drawn from a study of T cell responses to AZD1222 COVID-19 vaccine. This clone has only one observation. No antigen is known for it. Some clones are missing from TCRdb's copy, which holds only in-frame ones; the method was immunoSEQ multiplex PCR. The sample lists about 130,000 clones, 88% occurring once. Study-level results: Donors were chiefly white British, with a greater number of females, and clonal diversity was perhaps underestimated. In the spike-specific TCR repertoire, nearly half reportedly target unmutated variant regions. Researchers report vaccine-associated CD4 TCRs spanning spike, with dominance at 160-218 and 743-854. Baseline serology detected seropositivity in only a handful of AZD1222 recipients.

Sequenced here: peripheral blood, sampled on day 0 of MenACWY control vaccination. The clonotype was recovered from an adult in good health.

CDR3 amino acids: CASSLSSAGRGTEAFF. Here the CDR3 DNA reads TGTGCCAGCAGTTTATCATCAGCGGGCAGGGGAACTGAAGCTTTCTTT. The chain joins TRBV27 to TRBJ1-1, with D possibly matching TRBD1 (6 bases). CDR1 is MNHEY and CDR2 is SMNVEV in the germline V gene (reference sequence). The CDR3 length is 16 residues. Trimming cost V 0 bases and J 5 bases, with 16 bases left between them.